This T cell receptor (beta chain) appears in the sequencing data of a study of shared clonotypes between healthy human individuals. Study information: Serving as donors were a couple of women and three men, whose ages spanned 18 to 49.

As regards this clone: Its specificity is unknown.

Overall study findings and caveats: The study found about 5% of naive CD4 clonotypes shared across four donors. Relative to memory subsets, naive subsets generally showed larger estimated richness.

Germline-derived CDR1 and CDR2 are MGHRA and YSYEKL. The CDR3 covers 15 residues. V shed 3 bases and J 3 bases; nucleotides not matched to a gene: 4. Several immunoSEQ 96-well plates shared each subset's DNA, each plate a replicate. Produced via immunoSEQ multiplex PCR; TCRdb's table is partial and in-frame only. Of some 2,000,000 clones listed, approximately 96% are singletons. V gene TRBV4-1 combines with J gene TRBJ2-3; 9 nucleotides agree with TRBD1. The sequencing input was naive CD4+ T cells sorted from blood. Stated subset: CD45RA+ positively selected. The TCR originated in a man between 18 and 35 years old in good health. The CDR3 protein is CASSQGQGLTDTQYF. For the CDR3, the DNA is TGCGCCAGCAGCCAGGGACAGGGATTAACAGATACGCAGTATTTT.